One T cell receptor (beta chain) is described in this entry. As yet, its antigen is unknown. This sample stems from a study of cytomegalovirus exposure and HLA in healthy donors. Study outcomes and limitations: Being productive about 90% or about 30% of the time was typical of most TCR beta V segments in an earlier analysis.

V lost 2 bases, J lost 2 bases, and 5 bases stayed unmatched. CDR1 and CDR2 (germline): LGHNA, YNFKEQ. The CDR3 has 15 amino acids. The PCR ran on 60 Vbeta and 13 Jbeta primers. TCRdb's table, derived via immunoSEQ multiplex PCR, lists solely in-frame clones and lacks some. The table records about 83,000 clones, roughly four fifths of them present only once. The source is a woman aged 30 to 39 in good health and CMV-seronegative. Sequenced input: PBMCs. This sequence joins TRBV4-2 and TRBJ2-5; 7 nucleotides align to TRBD1. The CDR3 protein is CASSQPGTAQETQYF. The CDR3 nucleotides read TGTGCCAGCAGCCAACCGGGGACAGCACAAGAGACCCAGTACTTC.